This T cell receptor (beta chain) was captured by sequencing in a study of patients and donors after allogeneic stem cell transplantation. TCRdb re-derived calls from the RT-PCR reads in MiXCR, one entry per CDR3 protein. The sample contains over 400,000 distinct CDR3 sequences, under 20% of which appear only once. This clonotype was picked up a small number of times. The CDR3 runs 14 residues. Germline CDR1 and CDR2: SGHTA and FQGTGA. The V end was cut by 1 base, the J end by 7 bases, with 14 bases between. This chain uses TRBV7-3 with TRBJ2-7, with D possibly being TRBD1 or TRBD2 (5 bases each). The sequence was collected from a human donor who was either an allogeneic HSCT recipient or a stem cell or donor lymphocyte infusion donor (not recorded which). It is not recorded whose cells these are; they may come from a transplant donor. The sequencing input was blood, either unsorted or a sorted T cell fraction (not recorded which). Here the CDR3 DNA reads TGTGCCAGCAGCTTAATGGGGACCGGTGGAGAGCAGTACTTC. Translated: CASSLMGTGGEQYF.